This passage covers 8 T cell receptor beta chains from one sample sequenced in a study of blood T cells in healthy people across ages. A second PCR of 7 to 11 cycles used a sample-barcoded 5' primer and a J-beta primer mix. MiXCR was run by TCRdb on the 5' RACE reads, yielding one entry per CDR3 protein. The sample lists some 700,000 distinct CDR3 sequences; roughly 20% were seen once. The sample comprised blood. The receptors here all came from a man between 65 and 85 years old in good health.

This chain connects TRBV7-9 to TRBJ2-1; D is possibly TRBD1 or TRBD2 (5 bases each). With 6 bases removed from V and 2 bases from J, the gap between germline ends came to 11 bases. This CDR3 region has 14 residues. Germline V gene data show CDR1 as SEHNR and CDR2 as FQNEAQ (reference sequence). CDR3 DNA sequence: TGTGCCAGCAGATCCGGGGCCACCTACAATGAGCAGTTCTTC. Protein sequence: CASRSGATYNEQFF. Based on the CDR3 plus reference TRBV7-9 and TRBJ2-1, the full variable domain is DTGVSQNPRHKITKRGQNVTFRCDPISEHNRLYWYRQTLGQGPEFLTYFQNEAQLEKSRLLSDRFSAERPKGSFSTLEIQRTEQGDSAMYLCASRSGATYNEQFFGPGTRLTVL.

This rearrangement joins TRBV20-1 to TRBJ2-3; D gene unclear. Trimming left V 2 bases short and J 0 bases short, with 9 bases between. The CDR3 length is 14 residues. Germline V CDR1 and CDR2: DFQATT, SNEGSKA (reference sequence). The chain's CDR3 is CSARWLTSTDTQYF. The CDR3, as DNA: TGCAGTGCTAGATGGCTGACTAGCACAGATACGCAGTATTTT.

V gene TRBV24-1 combines with J gene TRBJ2-1, with 10 nucleotides matching TRBD1. TRBJ2-7 explains the end of the DNA better; the J call may be wrong. Germline assignment: CDR1 KGHDR and CDR2 SFDVKD. There are 17 residues in the CDR3. DNA of the CDR3: TGTGCCACCAGTGATCCGAGTGGGACAGGGGCCAGCTACGAGCAGTACTTC. Its protein is CATSDPSGTGASYEQYF.

The table lists this clonotype with many counts. This chain uses TRBV12-3 or TRBV12-4 with TRBJ1-1; possibly TRBD1 for D (6 bases). Trimming pared 3 bases from V and 7 bases from J, leaving 12 bases between. This CDR3 spans 13 amino acids. The CDR3 region is CASSFKQGVEAFF. The CDR3 bases are TGTGCCAGCAGTTTCAAACAGGGAGTTGAAGCTTTCTTT.

This chain uses TRBV14 with TRBJ1-1; 8 bases are shared with TRBD1. V lost 4 bases, J lost 4 bases, and 5 bases stayed unmatched. There are 14 residues in the CDR3. From germline, CDR1 is SGHDN and CDR2 FVKESK. The CDR3 sequence is CASSLTGAATEAFF. Here the CDR3 DNA reads TGTGCCAGCAGCCTGACAGGGGCGGCCACTGAAGCTTTCTTT.

The chain combines TRBV29-1 with TRBJ2-1; D is unclear. Germline V CDR1 and CDR2: SQVTM, ANQGSEA. CDR3 length equals 11 residues. V lost 5 bases to trimming and J lost 4 bases, with 6 bases between them. CDR3 DNA sequence: TGCAGCGTTAGGGAATACAATGAGCAGTTCTTC. It translates to CSVREYNEQFF.

This chain connects TRBV4-3 to TRBJ2-1; no clear D gene. Germline V gene data show CDR1 as LGHNA and CDR2 as YSLEER. The V end lost 0 bases, the J end lost 9 bases, and 12 bases lay between the germline ends. The CDR3 length is 14 residues. CDR3 sequence reads: CASSQDFRIGEQFF. The CDR3 DNA reads TGCGCCAGCAGCCAAGATTTTAGGATCGGTGAGCAGTTCTTC.

This chain links TRBV6-1 with TRBJ2-7, with 10 nucleotides matching TRBD2. Losses at the gene ends were 4 bases for V and 6 bases for J; bases not matched to a gene: 9. This CDR3 has 15 amino acids. Germline V lookup: CDR1 MNHNS, CDR2 SASEGT. This CDR3 is CASSASGGPFREQYV. The CDR3 DNA follows: TGTGCCAGCAGTGCTAGCGGGGGACCCTTTCGCGAGCAGTACGTC.